This TCR beta chain was found in a study of blood T cell repertoires in COVID-19. Germline CDR1 and CDR2: SGHVS and FQNEAQ. Trimming removed 0 bases from V and 3 bases from J; junction bases left unmatched: 9. This CDR3 is 17 amino acids long. Produced via immunoSEQ multiplex PCR; TCRdb's table is partial and in-frame only. The sample lists some 98,000 clones, approximately 80% occurring once. Sequenced material: peripheral blood. The gene calls are TRBV7-8 and TRBJ2-7, with 9 bases aligning to TRBD1. This receptor was obtained from a man in his 70s with active or convalescent COVID-19. CDR3 bases: TGTGCCAGCAGCTTAGCTAGGGACAGGGAAACCTTCTACGAGCAGTACTTC. It is translated as CASSLARDRETFYEQYF.